The 22 T cell receptor beta chains below come from one sample, sequenced in a study of OX40 agonist ivuxolimab in advanced cancers. Clones were sequenced by immunoSEQ multiplex PCR, and TCRdb holds only the in-frame ones, with some missing. This table holds 75,000 to 80,000 clones, over 75% found once. The sequences come from CD4+ or CD8+ T cells sorted from blood, collected in a trial of the OX40 agonist ivuxolimab. The source of these receptors is an adult with an advanced solid tumor such as melanoma, head and neck, liver or kidney cancer.

The chain has TRBV18 and TRBJ2-5; D may match TRBD1 or TRBD2 (5 bases each). Judging by the DNA end, TRBJ2-7 fits better; the J call may be wrong. Germline V gene data show CDR1 as KGHSH and CDR2 as LQKENI. This CDR3 has 15 residues. The CDR3 DNA reads TGTGCCAGCTCACCTGGGACGCAAAGACCCTACGAGCAGTACTTC. Translating it yields CASSPGTQRPYEQYF.

The chain links TRBV10-3 to TRBJ1-2, with a possible D match to TRBD1 (5 bases). This CDR3 comprises 13 residues. Per germline, CDR1 ENHRY and CDR2 SYGVKD. V gave up 5 bases and J gave up 5 bases, with 12 bases separating them. The CDR3 loop is CAISSVQDYGYTF. The CDR3 DNA reads TGTGCCATCAGTTCGGTACAGGATTATGGCTACACCTTC.

This chain uses TRBV7-9 with TRBJ2-5; tentatively, D is TRBD2 (6 bases). This CDR3 is 14 amino acids long. V lost 2 bases and J lost 3, with 10 bases in between. Per the germline V gene, CDR1 is SEHNR and CDR2 is FQNEAQ (reference sequence). CDR3 DNA: TGTGCCAGCAGCTTAAACGGAGGGGAAGAGACCCAGTACTTC. Its protein is CASSLNGGEETQYF.

The chain has TRBV7-6 and TRBJ1-1; a possible D gene is TRBD1 (6 bases). This CDR3 comprises 11 residues. Per germline, CDR1 SGHVS and CDR2 FNYEAQ. Trimming left V 2 bases short and J 8 bases short, with 6 bases between. The CDR3 spells CASSLTGEAFF. The CDR3, as DNA: TGTGCCAGCAGCTTAACAGGGGAAGCTTTCTTT. Together with reference TRBV7-6 and TRBJ1-1, the CDR3 gives the full variable domain: GAGVSQSPRYKVTKRGQDVALRCDPISGHVSLYWYRQALGQGPEFLTYFNYEAQQDKSGLPNDRFSAERPEGSISTLTIQRTEQRDSAMYRCASSLTGEAFFGQGTRLTVV.

Only one count was recorded for this clone. The V call is TRBV15, the J call TRBJ2-2, with 8 bases identical to TRBD1. CDR1 and CDR2 (germline): LNHNV, YYDKDF (reference sequence). V shed 2 bases and J 5 bases; nucleotides not matched to a gene: 7. The CDR3 has 16 amino acids. This chain's CDR3 is CATSRRRDRGTGELFF. In nucleotides, the CDR3 is TGTGCCACCAGCAGAAGGCGAGACAGGGGTACCGGGGAGCTGTTTTTT.

The chain employs TRBV30 and TRBJ2-2; D is possibly TRBD2 (6 bases). The CDR3 loop spans 14 amino acids. V was clipped by 3 bases and J by 2 bases, with 10 bases between them. Germline CDR1 is GTSNPN and CDR2 is SVGIG (reference sequence). The CDR3 DNA follows: TGTGCCTGGAGCGGCGGGGTTAACACCGGGGAGCTGTTTTTT. Its protein product is CAWSGGVNTGELFF.

The gene calls are TRBV10-3 and TRBJ2-3; 8 bases are shared with TRBD2. CDR3 length equals 17 residues. From germline, CDR1 is ENHRY and CDR2 SYGVKD. Trimming at V came to 3 bases and at J to 0 bases, leaving 8 bases not matched to a gene. The CDR3 region has the DNA TGTGCCATCAGTGATACCCGCGGCGGGGGGAGCACAGATACGCAGTATTTT. This translates into CAISDTRGGGSTDTQYF.

The V call is TRBV7-3, the J call TRBJ2-1, with D perhaps matching TRBD2 (6 bases). Germline V gene data show CDR1 as SGHTA and CDR2 as FQGTGA. The CDR3 is 16 residues long. V lost 2 bases and J 8 bases, leaving 19 bases between the germline ends. The CDR3, as DNA: TGTGCCAGCAGCTTACGGTGGCCTAGCGATTTCGATGAGCAGTTCTTC. Translating it yields CASSLRWPSDFDEQFF.

The V and J genes are TRBV7-3 and TRBJ2-5, with D possibly TRBD2 on 5 matching bases. The CDR3 contains 15 residues. Trimming removed 5 bases at V and 4 bases at J, with 17 bases between. Germline V gives CDR1 SGHTA, CDR2 FQGTGA. In nucleotides, the CDR3 is TGTGCCAGCAGCCCTCAATCCGGGGTCGGAGAGACCCAGTACTTC. Encoded protein: CASSPQSGVGETQYF.

This rearrangement joins TRBV7-2 to TRBJ1-5; D gene ambiguous. The CDR3 is made up of 13 amino acids. Trimming removed 5 bases at V and 6 bases at J, with 11 bases between. CDR1 and CDR2 from the germline V gene are SGHTA and FQGNSA. The DNA for the CDR3 is TGTGCCAGCAGCATCGAAAGAGGTCAGCCCCAGCATTTT. It is translated as CASSIERGQPQHF. Full variable domain (outside the CDR3, taken from reference TRBV7-2 and TRBJ1-5): GAGVSQSPSNKVTEKGKDVELRCDPISGHTALYWYRQSLGQGLEFLIYFQGNSAPDKSGLPSDRFSAERTGGSVSTLTIQRTQQEDSAVYLCASSIERGQPQHFGDGTRLSIL.

The count of this clone is one. The genes are TRBV19 and TRBJ1-4, with no clear D. The germline V and J ends were trimmed by 0 bases and 10 bases, with 9 bases remaining between them. This CDR3 region has 13 residues. The V gene's germline CDR1 is LNHDA and CDR2 SQIVND (reference sequence). In nucleotides, the CDR3 is TGTGCCAGTAGTATAGATGGCGGCAGAAAACTGTTTTTT. It yields the protein CASSIDGGRKLFF.

J is TRBJ1-1 and V is TRBV6-6; D remains ambiguous. V was clipped by 5 bases and J by 6 bases, with 19 bases between them. The CDR3 consists of 15 residues. In germline, CDR1 is MNHNY, CDR2 SVGAGI (reference sequence). The CDR3 DNA is TGTGCCAGCAGTGTTTCACAGTTGAACGGGGCTGAAGCTTTCTTT. Its translation is CASSVSQLNGAEAFF.

The chain joins TRBV11-2 to TRBJ2-5; D unclear. Trimming shortened V by 5 bases and J by 4 bases, and 14 bases separated the two germline ends. Germline CDR1 SGHAT, CDR2 FQNNGV. The CDR3 sequence is 14 residues long. CDR3 amino acids: CASSHERSGETQYF. DNA for the CDR3: TGTGCCAGCAGCCATGAGAGATCGGGAGAGACCCAGTACTTC.

This clone occurred once. The genes are TRBV2 and TRBJ1-2; 11 bases map to TRBD1. J was trimmed by 7 bases and V by 5 bases; bases with no gene match: 9. The CDR3 is 15 residues long. CDR1 is SNHLY and CDR2 is FYNNEI in the germline V gene. The CDR3, as DNA: TGTGCCAGCAGTACGTCCGGACAGGGGGCTTTTGGCTACACCTTC. Encoded protein: CASSTSGQGAFGYTF.

This chain links TRBV5-3 with TRBJ1-3; D is perhaps TRBD1 (5 bases). TRBV5-3 is reported as an ORF; its role is uncertain. V was cut by 5 bases and J by 0 bases, with 18 bases left in between. The CDR3 sequence is 17 residues long. The CDR3 is CARRYATGTASGNTIYF. DNA of the CDR3: TGTGCCAGAAGGTATGCGACTGGGACCGCCTCTGGAAACACCATATATTTT.

The chain is built from TRBV13 and TRBJ2-7; TRBD1 matches at 8 bases. The CDR3 consists of 17 residues. V shed 2 bases, J shed 3 bases, and the junction held 12 bases outside the gene matches. Germline CDR1 is PRHDT and CDR2 is FYEKMQ (reference sequence). CDR3 in amino acids: CASSLLAGGDTYYEQYF. Written as DNA, the CDR3 is TGTGCCAGCAGCTTATTGGCAGGGGGCGATACATACTACGAGCAGTACTTC.

The rearrangement joins TRBV5-6 to TRBJ2-1, with 11 positions matching TRBD2. The germline V gene encodes CDR1 SGHDT and CDR2 YYEEEE. The CDR3 is 16 amino acids. After removal of 1 base from V and 4 bases from J, the junction contained 4 bases not matched to a gene. The CDR3 is CASSLTSGGTYNEQFF. As DNA, the CDR3 is TGTGCCAGCAGCTTGACTAGCGGGGGCACATACAATGAGCAGTTCTTC.

This chain joins TRBV30 and TRBJ1-5; possible D gene TRBD1, 5 bases. CDR3 size: 14 residues. Looked up from germline, CDR1 is GTSNPN and CDR2 is SVGIG (reference sequence). Trimming took off 0 bases at V and 1 base at J, with 7 bases between the two ends. This CDR3 reads CAWSVTDSNQPQHF. The CDR3 bases are TGTGCCTGGAGTGTGACAGACAGCAATCAGCCCCAGCATTTT.

The chain employs TRBV19 and TRBJ1-4; D uncertain. CDR1 and CDR2 from the germline V gene are LNHDA and SQIVND (reference sequence). The CDR3 sequence is 10 residues long. Deletions cut 3 bases from V and 14 bases from J, with 7 bases between. In DNA, the CDR3 is TGTGCCAGTAGTATCGCCCCTCTGTTTTTT. This translates into CASSIAPLFF. Full variable domain (missing parts from reference TRBV19 and TRBJ1-4): DGGITQSPKYLFRKEGQNVTLSCEQNLNHDAMYWYRQDPGQGLRLIYYSQIVNDFQKGDIAEGYSVSREKKESFPLTVTSAQKNPTAFYLCASSIAPLFFGSGTQLSVL.

V gene TRBV10-3 combines with J gene TRBJ1-1; tentatively, D is TRBD1 (5 bases). Germline V gene lookup returns CDR1 ENHRY and CDR2 SYGVKD. This CDR3 has 13 residues. Trimming stripped 2 bases from V and 3 bases from J, with 7 bases between. The CDR3 nucleotides are TGTGCCATCAGTGAGGCAGGGCACACTGAAGCTTTCTTT. It encodes CAISEAGHTEAFF.

The chain carries TRBV14 and TRBJ2-7; D ambiguous. V gave up 1 base and J gave up 6 bases, with 10 bases separating them. Germline-derived CDR1 and CDR2 are SGHDN and FVKESK. The CDR3 is made up of 13 amino acids. The CDR3 DNA reads as TGTGCCAGCAGCCAAGGGGGATTGGGCGAGCAGTACTTC. Its translation: CASSQGGLGEQYF.

J is TRBJ2-5 and V is TRBV10-3, with TRBD1 identical over 8 bases. V trimming: 4 bases; J trimming: 5 bases; junction bases outside the gene matches: 6. The CDR3 runs to 14 residues. CDR1 ENHRY and CDR2 SYGVKD come from the germline V gene. CDR3 sequence: CAISVGQGLETQYF. CDR3 sequence (DNA): TGTGCCATCAGTGTCGGACAGGGATTGGAGACCCAGTACTTC.